This TCR beta chain was found in a study of cytomegalovirus exposure and HLA in healthy donors. Overall study findings and caveats: Through in vitro validation, three CMV-associated chains were shown to be specific for CMV antigens. The dataset shows that most TCR sequences were rare, while some public TCRs occurred in many donors. Researchers counted 164 TCR beta chains as cytomegalovirus-associated.

The protocol was immunoSEQ multiplex PCR, while the TCRdb copy is restricted to in-frame clones and leaves out a portion. The sample has over 110,000 clones; around 87% are singletons. As regards this clone: Its target is unknown.

This CDR3 has 15 residues. Germline CDR1 is MNHNY and CDR2 is SVGAGI (reference sequence). Unmatched junction bases numbered 4, after V lost 0 bases and J lost 5 bases. The sample consisted of PBMCs. V gene TRBV6-6 combines with J gene TRBJ1-1, with TRBD1 matching over 9 bases. The TCR sequence derives from a man in his late teens or twenties in good health and CMV-seropositive. The CDR3: CASSYSGTGKTEAFF. The CDR3 DNA reads as TGTGCCAGCAGTTACTCAGGGACAGGGAAAACTGAAGCTTTCTTT.